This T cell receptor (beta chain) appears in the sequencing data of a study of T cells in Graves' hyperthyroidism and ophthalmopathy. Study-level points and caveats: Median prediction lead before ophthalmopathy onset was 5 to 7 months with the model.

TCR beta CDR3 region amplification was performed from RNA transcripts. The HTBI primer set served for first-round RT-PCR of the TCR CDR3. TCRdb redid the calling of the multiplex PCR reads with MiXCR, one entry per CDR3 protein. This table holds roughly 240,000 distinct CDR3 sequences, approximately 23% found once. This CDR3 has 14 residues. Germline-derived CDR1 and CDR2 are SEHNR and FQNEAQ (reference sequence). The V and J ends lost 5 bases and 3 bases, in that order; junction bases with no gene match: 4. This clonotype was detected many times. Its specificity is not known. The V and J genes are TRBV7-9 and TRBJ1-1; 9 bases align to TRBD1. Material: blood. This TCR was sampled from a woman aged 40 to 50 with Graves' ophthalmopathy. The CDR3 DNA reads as TGTGCCAGCAGCGTTACAGGGGGCTACACTGAAGCTTTCTTT. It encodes CASSVTGGYTEAFF.